This T cell receptor beta chain was captured in a study of metastatic and nonmetastatic thyroid tumors. Across the whole study: A comparison of repertoires was made across blood and tumor or nodule tissue from malignant and benign thyroid patients.

This CDR3 has 15 residues. V gave up 5 bases and J gave up 3 bases; unmatched junction bases: 8. CDR1 is LNHDA, CDR2 SQIVND, per germline (reference sequence). Study results and limitations: It was reportedly found that TCR beta diversity was significantly higher in malignant thyroid tumors than in benign nodules, a difference seen in both blood and tumor samples.

This clone was picked up a small number of times. Its specificity is unknown. Methods used by the authors: Construction of a distant-metastasis classifier for papillary thyroid cancer relied on CDR3 differences across clinicopathological groups. TCRdb reprocessed the PCR reads using MiXCR. TCRdb's processing, not the authors' own work, is the source of the V and J calls. The data contain over 20,000 clones, around 14% of them seen just once; the ten biggest clones take up around a fifth. Not a single patient had been given any form of treatment at any point before undergoing thyroid surgery. The chain joins TRBV19 to TRBJ2-7, with 9 bases matching TRBD1. This receptor was obtained from a female donor with papillary thyroid cancer or a benign thyroid nodule (not recorded which). Some clones in this sample may be carry-over from other donors' samples. Sequencing was done on a sample of blood. Written as DNA, the CDR3 is TGTGCCAGTAGTCCCCCCGGACAGGGGATCTACGAGCAGTACTTC. It specifies CASSPPGQGIYEQYF.